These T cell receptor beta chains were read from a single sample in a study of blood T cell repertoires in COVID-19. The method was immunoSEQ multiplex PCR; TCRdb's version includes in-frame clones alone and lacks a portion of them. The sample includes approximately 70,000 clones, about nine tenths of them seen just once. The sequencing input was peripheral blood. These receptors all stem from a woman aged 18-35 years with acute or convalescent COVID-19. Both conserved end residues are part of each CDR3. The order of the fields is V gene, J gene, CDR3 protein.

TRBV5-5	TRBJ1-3	CASSLSTGNGNTIYF
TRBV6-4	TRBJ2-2	CASRRTEIRELFF
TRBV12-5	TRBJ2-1	CASGLVRSGRRDEQFF
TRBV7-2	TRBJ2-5	CASSLATTGGWETQYF
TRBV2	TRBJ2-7	CASSDPTPGTSGGAYEQYF
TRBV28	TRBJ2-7	CASSFAYEQYF
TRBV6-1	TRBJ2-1	CASREGQGPYNEQFF
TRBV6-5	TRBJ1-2	CASSYGLNYGYTF
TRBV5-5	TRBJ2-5	CASSFLLSLGAQWETQYF
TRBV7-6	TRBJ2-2	CASSGLAGGGELFF
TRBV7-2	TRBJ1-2	CASSGTGIGNYGYTF
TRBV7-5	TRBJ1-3	CVRSRGQGTDQYKNTIYF
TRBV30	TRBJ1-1	CAWSVLGRGATEAFF
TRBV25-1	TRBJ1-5	CASSETGAQPQHF
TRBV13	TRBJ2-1	CASSLYPKEQFF
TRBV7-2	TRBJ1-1	CASSLGRGGEAFF
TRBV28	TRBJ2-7	CASSEKTGTYEQYF
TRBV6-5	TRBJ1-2	CASSPDRGNYGYTF
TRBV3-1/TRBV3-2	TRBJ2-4	CASSQGGAGRKAKNIQYF
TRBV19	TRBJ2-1	CASSPWTAYNEQFF
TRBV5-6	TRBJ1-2	CASSIMTGGLGYTF
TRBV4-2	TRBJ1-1	CASSQVSLNTEAFF
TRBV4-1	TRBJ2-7	CASSQDLAYEQYF
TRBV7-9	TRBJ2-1	CASSPKQGGANEQFF
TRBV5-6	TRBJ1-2	CASSLNMGQSYGYTF
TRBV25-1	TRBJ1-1	CASSDRGNTEAFF
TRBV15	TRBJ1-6	CATSRVRGGNSPLHF
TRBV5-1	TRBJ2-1	CASSLPSSSYNEQFF
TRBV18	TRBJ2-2	CASSHTTSGSLDTGELFF